The clone carrying this TCR beta chain was seen a few times. Antigen unknown. TCRdb itself ran the 5' RACE reads through MiXCR, one entry per CDR3 protein. The data show approximately 240,000 distinct CDR3 sequences, with roughly 13% seen just once and 8.8% held by the top ten. The sample comes from a study of identical twins. Broader study findings: Models, which agreed with sharing between unrelated individuals, nonetheless underestimated the out-of-frame TCR alpha sharing seen in monozygotic twins. While abundant cord blood beta clonotypes carried fewer insertions, memory repertoires showed no such pattern. A cross-sectional statistical analysis, not follow-up of the same donors, supported the conclusions.

Germline loops: CDR1 DFQATT, CDR2 SNEGSKA (reference sequence). The V end lost 2 bases, the J end lost 1 base, and 11 bases lay between the germline ends. CDR3 length equals 14 residues. This chain uses TRBV20-1 with TRBJ2-5; D gene uncertain. Sequencing input: memory (CD45RO+) T cells sorted from blood. This TCR was recovered from a woman younger than 30 in good health. In DNA, the CDR3 is TGCAGTGCTAGATGGGCGGTTGCCCAAGAGACCCAGTACTTC. Translating it yields CSARWAVAQETQYF.